This T cell receptor beta chain was found in a study of T cell repertoires in cytomegalovirus infection. Study at large: Selection of CMV epitopes for the study included recently identified HLA-C-restricted and well-studied HLA-B-restricted ones. Evidence of both CMV infection and a matching HLA type came from public TCR beta signatures. Study-wide results and limits: Clonotype analysis showed dominance of the ex vivo response by HLA-C-restricted CMV-specific TCR beta clonotypes. The study identified carriers of CMV plus the relevant HLA from cumulative public TCR beta family frequency.

With regard to this clonotype: Its antigen is undetermined.

One entry per CDR3 protein results from TCRdb running MiXCR on the reads. This sample yields tens of thousands of distinct CDR3 sequences, of which 40% to 65% are seen a single time; approximately 92% belongs to the top ten. In germline, CDR1 is SGHVS, CDR2 FNYEAQ. V was shortened by 5 bases and J by 1 base, with 6 bases between the two germline ends. The CDR3 loop spans 14 amino acids. The chain is built from TRBV7-6 and TRBJ2-6, with D perhaps matching TRBD1 (5 bases). Sequences were derived from CD8+ T cells from cultured PBMCs, sampled from culture after CMV antigen stimulation. The TCR comes from a human donor in good health (CMV status not recorded). Some clones in this sample may be carry-over from other donors' samples. This chain's CDR3 is CASSNRSGANVLTF. CDR3 coding DNA: TGTGCCAGCAGCAACAGGTCTGGGGCCAACGTCCTGACTTTC.